This T cell receptor (beta chain) was obtained from a study of T cell responses to AZD1222 COVID-19 vaccine. Points from the study as a whole: Dominant CD4 TCR responses targeted spike regions 160-218 and 743-854. Donors skewed white British and female; clonal diversity was possibly underestimated.

The V and J ends lost 3 bases and 8 bases, in that order; junction bases with no gene match: 7. The germline gives CDR1 SGDLS, CDR2 YYNGEE. The CDR3 spans 15 residues. The method was immunoSEQ multiplex PCR; TCRdb's version includes in-frame clones alone and lacks a portion of them. Among some 120,000 clones listed, around 92% were seen once. Comments on this clone: Its target is not known.

The material sequenced was peripheral blood, taken on day 0 of AZD1222 vaccination. The TCR was taken from an adult in good health. The chain joins TRBV9 to TRBJ2-1; 11 bases are a match to TRBD2. The DNA of the CDR3 is TGTGCCAGCAGCGCCAGACTAGCGGGACAACATGAGCAGTTCTTC. This translates into CASSARLAGQHEQFF.